The clone carrying this T cell receptor beta chain was picked up a small number of times. Antigen: not known. This record belongs to a study of CD8 T cells in ankylosing spondylitis. Construction of TCR beta libraries was performed using quantitative 5'-RACE with molecular barcodes. A single record per CDR3 protein comes from TCRdb applying MiXCR to the 5' RACE reads. The sample includes 800,000 to 900,000 distinct CDR3 sequences, approximately 12% of them seen just once. The germline V gene encodes CDR1 SEHNR and CDR2 FQNEAQ (reference sequence). The CDR3 runs to 13 residues. Trimming took 5 bases from V and 9 from J, leaving 16 bases between them. Notes on the study in general: Fewer than ten highly homologous variants made up a TCR beta motif that seemed to typify ankylosing spondylitis blood. Matched synovial fluid from ankylosing spondylitis patients was reported to be enriched for disease-linked clones. Previously reported in reactive arthritis synovial fluid and blood were some of the motif variants.

The sequenced sample was blood, either unsorted or a sorted T cell fraction (not recorded which). The rearrangement uses TRBV7-9 and TRBJ1-2; perhaps TRBD1 as D (6 bases). The TCR originated in a male donor with ankylosing spondylitis. The CDR3 here is CASSPGQRASYTF. DNA for the CDR3: TGTGCCAGCAGCCCAGGACAGAGGGCAAGCTACACCTTC. The variable domain in full, completed from reference TRBV7-9 and TRBJ1-2, reads DTGVSQNPRHKITKRGQNVTFRCDPISEHNRLYWYRQTLGQGPEFLTYFQNEAQLEKSRLLSDRFSAERPKGSFSTLEIQRTEQGDSAMYLCASSPGQRASYTFGSGTRLTVV.